These 21 T cell receptor beta chains originate from one sample sequenced in a study of T cell repertoires in cytomegalovirus infection. TCRdb recomputed calls from the reads with MiXCR, one row per CDR3 protein. The sample lists about 260,000 distinct CDR3 sequences, roughly an eighth seen once, with roughly 9.7% in the top ten. Sequenced input: PBMCs. Receptors originate from a human donor in good health (CMV status not recorded). Some clones in this sample may be carry-over from other donors' samples.

In this sample, this clonotype turned up many times. The V and J genes are TRBV2 and TRBJ1-5; D uncertain. Germline CDR1 SNHLY, CDR2 FYNNEI. There are 14 residues in the CDR3. The germline V and J ends were trimmed by 3 bases and 2 bases, with 8 bases remaining between them. CDR3 in DNA: TGTGCCAGCAGTGAGTCCGGGCGCAATCAGCCCCAGCATTTT. It is translated as CASSESGRNQPQHF.

CDR3 sequence (DNA): TGCGCCAGCAGCCAGGGTTGGGGGGACCGCCAGCCCCAGCATTTT. This gives the protein CASSQGWGDRQPQHF. The chain couples TRBV4-1 to TRBJ1-5; possible D gene TRBD1, 5 bases. The germline V gene encodes CDR1 MGHRA and CDR2 YSYEKL. The CDR3 runs to 15 residues. V was clipped by 3 bases and J by 7 bases, with 16 bases between them.

This chain connects TRBV29-1 to TRBJ2-4; either TRBD1 or TRBD2 may supply D (5 bases each). V shed 0 bases and J shed 7 bases, with 16 bases lying between them. CDR1 is SQVTM and CDR2 is ANQGSEA in the germline V gene. The CDR3 is made up of 15 amino acids. CDR3 sequence (DNA): TGCAGCGTTGAAGATTGGTCTAGCAAGGGGAACATTCAGTACTTC. Translated, it gives CSVEDWSSKGNIQYF.

This clonotype appeared a few times. The chain recombines TRBV7-9 with TRBJ2-5; the D gene could be TRBD1 or TRBD2 (5 bases each). CDR1 is SEHNR, CDR2 FQNEAQ, per germline (reference sequence). This CDR3 has 15 amino acids. The V end lost 5 bases, the J end lost 5 bases, and 18 bases lay between the germline ends. The DNA for the CDR3 is TGTGCCAGCAGCCGGGGCGACATAAGTGAGGAGACCCAGTACTTC. It specifies CASSRGDISEETQYF.

This clonotype was picked up a small number of times. The V and J genes are TRBV18 and TRBJ2-1; D is possibly TRBD2 (6 bases). Per germline, CDR1 KGHSH and CDR2 LQKENI. This CDR3 spans 15 amino acids. V was clipped by 4 bases and J by 3 bases, with 13 bases between them. CDR3 loop: CASSLPRLDYNEQFF. The CDR3 coding sequence is TGTGCCAGCTCACTACCTCGACTAGACTACAATGAGCAGTTCTTC.

CDR3 in amino acids: CASQRGRHGYTF. CDR3 nucleotide sequence: TGTGCCAGCCAGCGGGGGCGGCATGGCTACACCTTC. This chain links TRBV12-3 or TRBV12-4 with TRBJ1-2; D may be TRBD1 (6 bases). The CDR3 runs 12 residues. The germline V and J ends were trimmed by 8 bases and 6 bases, with 13 bases remaining between them.

This sequence joins TRBV29-1 and TRBJ2-1; D remains ambiguous. Trimming took 2 bases from V and 6 from J, leaving 14 bases between them. Germline-derived CDR1 and CDR2 are SQVTM and ANQGSEA. This CDR3 is built from 14 residues. The CDR3 nucleotides read TGCAGCGTTGAAAAGACCGCCCTGGGCAATGAGCAGTTCTTC. Translated: CSVEKTALGNEQFF.

This sequence joins TRBV14 and TRBJ2-3; 7 positions match TRBD1. V shed 4 bases, J shed 5 bases, and the junction held 6 bases outside the gene matches. The CDR3 extends over 14 amino acids. Germline V lookup: CDR1 SGHDN, CDR2 FVKESK. The CDR3 region is CASSPLDRVDTQYF. DNA of the CDR3: TGTGCCAGCAGCCCCCTTGACAGGGTAGATACGCAGTATTTT.

This clonotype was found many times. The chain is built from TRBV7-2 and TRBJ2-3, with 10 bases fitting TRBD2. The V and J ends lost 5 bases and 4 bases, in that order; junction bases with no gene match: 6. CDR1 is SGHTA, CDR2 FQGNSA, per germline. This CDR3 is built from 15 residues. CDR3 in amino acids: CASSPSGSRPDTQYF. The CDR3 coding sequence is TGTGCCAGCAGCCCTAGCGGGAGCCGCCCAGATACGCAGTATTTT.

This clonotype occurred many times. The V and J genes are TRBV28 and TRBJ2-1; D is perhaps TRBD1 or TRBD2 (6 bases each). The CDR3 has 14 amino acids. Germline V gene sequence: CDR1 MDHEN, CDR2 SYDVKM. Trimming pared 10 bases from V and 4 bases from J, leaving 17 bases between. The CDR3 DNA is TGTGCCACTCTACTCCGGGGGCCGTACAATGAGCAGTTCTTC. Amino acid sequence: CATLLRGPYNEQFF.

Many counts were recorded for this clonotype. The chain is built from TRBV7-8 and TRBJ1-2, with D possibly being TRBD1 (5 bases). Trimming pared 5 bases from V and 4 bases from J, leaving 11 bases between. Per the germline V gene, CDR1 is SGHVS and CDR2 is FQNEAQ. The CDR3 has 13 amino acids. The CDR3 nucleotides read TGTGCCAGCAGCCCCGGGACCGCCTATGGCTACACCTTC. It translates to CASSPGTAYGYTF.

The chain recombines TRBV3-1 with TRBJ2-2; no clear D gene. Germline V gene data show CDR1 as LGHDT and CDR2 as YNNKEL (reference sequence). The V gene lost 0 bases and the J gene lost 7 bases, with 9 bases spanning the gap. CDR3 length equals 14 residues. CDR3 amino acids: CASSQDPSGGELFF. Here the CDR3 DNA reads TGTGCCAGCAGCCAAGATCCGTCGGGCGGGGAGCTGTTTTTT.

This clonotype was counted at least ten times. The chain employs TRBV7-9 and TRBJ2-7, with 7 bases aligning to TRBD1. Germline assignment: CDR1 SEHNR and CDR2 FQNEAQ (reference sequence). The CDR3 is 14 residues long. The trim removed 4 bases at V and 2 bases at J, leaving 5 bases unmatched. The chain's CDR3 is CASSSFQGAYEQYF. In DNA, the CDR3 is TGTGCCAGCAGCTCCTTCCAGGGGGCCTACGAGCAGTACTTC. The variable domain in full, completed from reference TRBV7-9 and TRBJ2-7, reads DTGVSQNPRHKITKRGQNVTFRCDPISEHNRLYWYRQTLGQGPEFLTYFQNEAQLEKSRLLSDRFSAERPKGSFSTLEIQRTEQGDSAMYLCASSSFQGAYEQYFGPGTRLTVT.

Of note for this clonotype: A much larger clonotype is one base distant, so this may be a read error. V and J are TRBV12-3 or TRBV12-4 and TRBJ2-7; 8 bases map to TRBD1. The CDR3 runs 13 residues. V gave up 10 bases and J gave up 3 bases; unmatched junction bases: 8. This chain's CDR3 is CANIKTGDYEQYF. The CDR3 nucleotides are TGTGCCAACATCAAGACAGGGGACTACGAGCAGTACTTC.

The gene calls are TRBV6-2 or TRBV6-3 and TRBJ2-6, with 7 bases aligning to TRBD2. CDR3 size: 15 residues. Trimming took 5 bases from V and 2 from J; bases not matched to a gene: 3. Germline V gene sequence: CDR1 MNHEY, CDR2 SVGEGT. Here the CDR3 reads CASSHGGTGANVLTF. DNA for the CDR3: TGTGCCAGCAGTCACGGGGGGACTGGGGCCAACGTCCTGACTTTC.

In this sample, this clonotype turned up a few times. The chain carries TRBV20-1 and TRBJ2-1; 7 positions match TRBD2. The length of the CDR3 is 14 residues. Germline V gene sequence: CDR1 DFQATT, CDR2 SNEGSKA (reference sequence). The J segment lost 5 bases and the V segment lost 6 bases, leaving 10 bases of the junction unmatched. The CDR3 sequence: CSATRLAGDNEQFF. In DNA, the CDR3 is TGCAGTGCGACCCGACTTGCGGGGGACAATGAGCAGTTCTTC.

This clonotype has a count of ten or more. The rearrangement links TRBV10-2 to TRBJ2-7; D gene uncertain. CDR1 is WSHSY, CDR2 SAAADI, per germline. V lost 8 bases, J lost 0 bases, and 5 bases lay in between. This CDR3 spans 11 amino acids. The CDR3 loop is CASASSYEQYF. As DNA, the CDR3 is TGCGCCAGCGCCTCCTCCTACGAGCAGTACTTC.

This clonotype was observed at least ten times. The rearrangement joins TRBV5-1 to TRBJ2-1, with 9 bases that match TRBD1. CDR1 and CDR2 from the germline V gene are SGHRS and YFSETQ. With 3 bases clipped from V and 7 bases from J, the junction kept 11 bases outside the gene matches. This CDR3 region has 16 residues. Here the CDR3 DNA reads TGCGCCAGCAGCTCCACCGGGACAGGGTATTGGAATGAGCAGTTCTTC. Translation: CASSSTGTGYWNEQFF.

This chain links TRBV5-5 with TRBJ2-3; D ambiguous. CDR1 is SGHKS, CDR2 YYEKEE, per germline (reference sequence). The CDR3 loop spans 14 amino acids. Trimming left V 2 bases short and J 5 bases short, with 12 bases between. The CDR3 sequence: CASSFSSQLDTQYF. The CDR3 DNA is TGTGCCAGCAGCTTTTCTAGTCAACTAGATACGCAGTATTTT.

The J gene is TRBJ2-7, the V gene TRBV20-1, with 11 bases lining up with TRBD1. CDR3 size: 13 residues. Looked up from germline, CDR1 is DFQATT and CDR2 is SNEGSKA (reference sequence). Germline trimming cut 6 bases from V and 5 bases from J; bases unmatched to any gene: 6. For the CDR3, the DNA is TGCAGTGCCCAACCGGGACAGGGGGACGAGCAGTACTTC. Its protein product is CSAQPGQGDEQYF.

This clonotype was counted between two and nine times. This chain connects TRBV29-1 to TRBJ2-7; 8 bases align to TRBD1. Germline V gene lookup returns CDR1 SQVTM and CDR2 ANQGSEA. CDR3 length: 12 residues. The CDR3 bases are TGCAGTACGAGGACAGGGAATAACGAGCAGTACTTC. Protein sequence: CSTRTGNNEQYF.